A single sample is the source of the 26 T cell receptor beta chains below, sequenced in a study of molecular identifiers for immune sequencing clone quantification. TCRdb ran MiXCR on the PCR reads and lists one entry per CDR3 protein. The profile shows 460,000 or so distinct CDR3 sequences, about a fifth of them singletons. Sequencing input: naive CD8+ T cells from blood, with Jurkat cell RNA spiked in. As to subset: FACS-sorted CD8+CD4-CCR7+CD45RA+ naive T cells. Receptor source: a human donor in good health. Some libraries in this study had Jurkat cell RNA spiked in.

Comment on this clonotype: This could be a read error, since a much larger clone is one nucleotide away. The gene calls are TRBV5-1 and TRBJ2-3; possibly TRBD2 for D (6 bases). The CDR3 contains 17 residues. CDR1 SGHRS and CDR2 YFSETQ come from the germline V gene. The CDR3 spells CAGSLEGGVIFTDTQYF. DNA of the CDR3: TGCGCCGGCAGCTTGGAAGGCGGGGTTATCTTCACAGATACGCAGTATTTT.

There are a few counts of this clonotype. V gene TRBV30 combines with J gene TRBJ2-7, with D possibly TRBD2 on 6 matching bases. The germline gives CDR1 GTSNPN, CDR2 SVGIG (reference sequence). With 4 bases removed from V and 3 bases from J, the gap between germline ends came to 13 bases. There are 13 residues in the CDR3. The CDR3 DNA follows: TGTGCCTGGAAGGCGGGGAGTCGCTACGAGCAGTACTTC. Translating gives CAWKAGSRYEQYF.

The CDR3 here is CASSVSGEETQYF. The CDR3 nucleotides read TGTGCCAGCAGCGTATCAGGGGAAGAGACCCAGTACTTC. The chain uses TRBV9 and TRBJ2-5, with D maybe TRBD1 (6 bases). The CDR3 consists of 13 residues. Deletions cut 1 base from V and 3 bases from J, with 7 bases between. Germline values: CDR1 SGDLS, CDR2 YYNGEE.

The genes are TRBV4-1 and TRBJ1-6; D might be TRBD1 (6 bases). Trimming cost V 3 bases and J 9 bases, with 18 bases left between them. CDR3 length: 16 residues. CDR1 MGHRA and CDR2 YSYEKL come from the germline V gene. Here the CDR3 DNA reads TGCGCCAGCAGCCAGAATGACAGGATCTTAGGTTCACCCCTCCACTTT. It translates to CASSQNDRILGSPLHF.

Remarks on this clonotype: A much larger clone is a single base away; this may be a read error. The chain recombines TRBV7-2 with TRBJ2-7; D is perhaps TRBD1 (5 bases). Germline loops: CDR1 SGHTA, CDR2 FQGNSA. The CDR3 totals 17 residues. CDR3 nucleotide sequence: TGTGCCAGCAGCTTAGTAATTGGCGGCAGGGCCCCCTACGGGCAGTACTTC. Protein: CASSLVIGGRAPYGQYF.

Only one count was recorded for this clonotype. This may stem from a read error, because a much larger clone lies one nucleotide away. V usage is TRBV24-1 and J usage is TRBJ2-1; TRBD2 might be the D (5 bases). Germline-derived CDR1 and CDR2 are KGHDR and SFDVKD. V was cut by 3 bases and J by 6 bases, with 11 bases left in between. The length of the CDR3 is 14 residues. For the CDR3, the DNA is TGTGCCACCAGTGATGAGGTGGCGGGCAATGAGCAGTTCTTC. The encoded protein is CATSDEVAGNEQFF.

For this clonotype: With a much larger clone just one base away, this may be a read error. V gene TRBV30 combines with J gene TRBJ2-1, with TRBD2 matching over 9 bases. Trimming took 4 bases from V and 10 from J; bases not matched to a gene: 8. Germline V gene lookup returns CDR1 GTSNPN and CDR2 SVGIG (reference sequence). The CDR3 has 13 amino acids. Here the CDR3 DNA reads TGTGCCTGGACTGCTCAGCGGGAGGAGGAGCAGTTCTTC. Protein product: CAWTAQREEEQFF. The variable domain in full, with the rest retrieved from reference TRBV30 and TRBJ2-1, is SQTIHQWPATLVQPVGSPLSLECTVEGTSNPNLYWYRQAAGRGLQLLFYSVGIGQISSEVPQNLSASRPQDRQFILSSKKLLLSDSGFYLCAWTAQREEEQFFGPGTRLTVL.

This clonotype was seen repeatedly, ten times or more. This chain uses TRBV4-3 with TRBJ2-7; 7 nucleotides agree with TRBD2. J was trimmed by 7 bases and V by 0 bases; bases with no gene match: 15. Germline loops: CDR1 LGHNA, CDR2 YSLEER. This CDR3 is built from 17 residues. Written as DNA, the CDR3 is TGCGCCAGCAGCCAAGAAGTTGGCAGGGCCGGACTAGGGGAGCAGTACTTC. Amino acid sequence: CASSQEVGRAGLGEQYF.

This clonotype has at least ten counts. V gene TRBV7-8 combines with J gene TRBJ2-1; unclear D gene. The CDR3 spans 18 residues. CDR1 SGHVS and CDR2 FQNEAQ come from the germline V gene. The V end was cut by 1 base, the J end by 8 bases, with 24 bases between. In DNA form, the CDR3 reads TGTGCCAGCAGCTTAGGCCCGACCCTGCGGCCTTCGCAAGATGAGCAGTTCTTC. Its protein product is CASSLGPTLRPSQDEQFF.

The V gene is TRBV12-3 or TRBV12-4, the J gene TRBJ2-2; D is perhaps TRBD2 (6 bases). The CDR3 contains 13 residues. The V end was cut by 5 bases, the J end by 9 bases, with 13 bases between. CDR3 protein: CASSQKGRWELFF. CDR3 sequence (DNA): TGTGCCAGCAGTCAGAAGGGGAGGTGGGAGCTGTTTTTT.

In its sample, this clonotype was seen many times. The chain uses TRBV5-1 and TRBJ2-3, with TRBD1 identical over 9 bases. The V and J ends lost 4 bases and 3 bases, in that order; junction bases with no gene match: 6. The CDR3 sequence is 15 residues long. Germline lookup yields CDR1 SGHRS and CDR2 YFSETQ. This CDR3 reads CASSLRTGVTDTQYF. CDR3 nucleotide sequence: TGCGCCAGCAGCCTGCGGACAGGGGTGACAGATACGCAGTATTTT.

About this clonotype: A much more abundant neighbour one base away suggests this may be a read error. This chain connects TRBV18 to TRBJ2-5; D might be TRBD1 (5 bases). The CDR3 is 15 residues long. CDR1 KGHSH and CDR2 LQKENI come from the germline V gene. The V gene lost 1 base and the J gene lost 7 bases, with 16 bases spanning the gap. CDR3 in DNA: TGTGCCAGCTCACCACGGGCAGGGCAGCTCCGGACCCAGTACTTC. Its protein is CASSPRAGQLRTQYF.

In this sample, this clonotype turned up many times. The chain couples TRBV28 to TRBJ1-2; D gene unclear. This CDR3 is 14 amino acids long. Germline V gene lookup returns CDR1 MDHEN and CDR2 SYDVKM. V lost 5 bases and J lost 6, with 16 bases in between. CDR3 bases: TGTGCCAGCAGTAGACGGTCCAAGGCCGATGGCTACACCTTC. This encodes CASSRRSKADGYTF.

The rearrangement links TRBV6-5 to TRBJ1-1, with 12 bases identical to TRBD1. The CDR3 spans 14 residues. The J segment lost 8 bases and the V segment lost 6 bases, leaving 7 bases of the junction unmatched. Germline loops: CDR1 MNHEY, CDR2 SVGAGI. The CDR3 region is CASSPGQGAIEAFF. CDR3 nucleotide sequence: TGTGCCAGCAGCCCGGGACAGGGGGCCATCGAAGCTTTCTTT.

This clonotype has ten or more counts. The V gene is TRBV29-1, the J gene TRBJ1-4, with D maybe TRBD1 (5 bases). This CDR3 is built from 13 residues. The V and J ends lost 6 bases and 3 bases respectively, with 11 bases between them. In germline, CDR1 is SQVTM, CDR2 ANQGSEA. CDR3 sequence reads: CSVEPRANEKLFF. DNA of the CDR3: TGCAGCGTCGAACCCAGGGCTAATGAAAAACTGTTTTTT.

This clonotype occurred many times. This rearrangement joins TRBV7-8 to TRBJ1-1; 9 bases line up with TRBD1. V lost 2 bases, J lost 1 base, and 2 bases stayed unmatched. The V gene's germline CDR1 is SGHVS and CDR2 FQNEAQ. CDR3 length equals 15 residues. CDR3 sequence (DNA): TGTGCCAGCAGCTTACCGGGACAGGGGAACACTGAAGCTTTCTTT. Translated, it gives CASSLPGQGNTEAFF.

This clonotype has a handful of counts. The V call is TRBV7-6, the J call TRBJ1-5, with D uncertain. Trimming cost V 1 base and J 5 bases, with 9 bases left between them. The CDR3 is 14 amino acids. Per the germline V gene, CDR1 is SGHVS and CDR2 is FNYEAQ. This CDR3 is CASSLVIDDQPQHF. DNA for the CDR3: TGTGCCAGCAGCTTAGTTATAGACGATCAGCCCCAGCATTTT. The whole variable domain, remainder taken from reference TRBV7-6 and TRBJ1-5, is GAGVSQSPRYKVTKRGQDVALRCDPISGHVSLYWYRQALGQGPEFLTYFNYEAQQDKSGLPNDRFSAERPEGSISTLTIQRTEQRDSAMYRCASSLVIDDQPQHFGDGTRLSIL.

This clonotype was counted many times. The chain recombines TRBV24-1 with TRBJ2-1; TRBD1 might be the D (5 bases). Germline V gene data show CDR1 as KGHDR and CDR2 as SFDVKD. The CDR3 extends over 15 amino acids. V lost 9 bases to trimming and J lost 2 bases, with 16 bases between them. The CDR3 reads CATSPGFFPYNEQFF. Here the CDR3 DNA reads TGTGCCACCTCCCCAGGGTTTTTCCCCTACAATGAGCAGTTCTTC.

This clonotype came up many times. The rearrangement links TRBV5-4 to TRBJ2-1, with D possibly being TRBD2 (5 bases). This CDR3 comprises 12 residues. V lost 3 bases, J lost 6 bases, and 7 bases lay in between. CDR1 and CDR2 (germline): SGHNT, YYREEE (reference sequence). As DNA, the CDR3 is TGTGCCAGCAGCTCCGGGGTCAATGAGCAGTTCTTC. This translates into CASSSGVNEQFF.

This chain connects TRBV12-3 or TRBV12-4 to TRBJ1-4; no clear D. V lost 4 bases and J 6 bases, leaving 9 bases between the germline ends. The length of the CDR3 is 13 residues. In DNA, the CDR3 is TGTGCCAGCAGTTCAGCTCGGGATGAAAAACTGTTTTTT. Encoded protein: CASSSARDEKLFF.

This clonotype was detected only a few times. The chain combines TRBV4-3 with TRBJ2-3, with a tentative D call TRBD1 (6 bases). The V and J ends lost 0 bases and 2 bases respectively, with 15 bases between them. The germline gives CDR1 LGHNA, CDR2 YSLEER. The CDR3 consists of 17 residues. CDR3: CASSQDRRGYNTDTQYF. The CDR3 bases are TGCGCCAGCAGCCAAGATCGCAGGGGTTATAACACAGATACGCAGTATTTT.

The DNA for the CDR3 is TGTGCCAGCAGTTGGGACGGAGTTGGCTCTGGGGCCAACGTCCTGACTTTC. Its translation is CASSWDGVGSGANVLTF. The genes are TRBV28 and TRBJ2-6; either TRBD1 or TRBD2 may fit D (5 bases each). Trimming took off 4 bases at V and 0 bases at J, with 13 bases between the two ends. CDR3 length: 17 amino acids. Germline loops: CDR1 MDHEN, CDR2 SYDVKM.

This clonotype turned up a few times. J is TRBJ2-6 and V is TRBV27, with D possibly being TRBD1 (5 bases). Germline V gene lookup returns CDR1 MNHEY and CDR2 SMNVEV (reference sequence). The CDR3 is 19 amino acids. V was cut by 3 bases and J by 2 bases, with 20 bases left in between. The CDR3 DNA follows: TGTGCCAGCAGTTTTTTAGTGCAGGGTCCTGAGGCTGGGGCCAACGTCCTGACTTTC. Protein: CASSFLVQGPEAGANVLTF.

This clonotype was recorded a few times. The chain carries TRBV20-1 and TRBJ2-7; D is possibly TRBD1 (5 bases). CDR1 DFQATT and CDR2 SNEGSKA come from the germline V gene (reference sequence). This CDR3 contains 13 residues. With 1 base removed from V and 5 bases from J, the gap between germline ends came to 12 bases. DNA of the CDR3: TGCAGTGCTAGAGTCCCGGACATCAACGAGCAGTACTTC. Its protein product is CSARVPDINEQYF.

The sample holds a few counts of this clonotype. This sequence joins TRBV12-5 and TRBJ1-5; a weak D match, TRBD1 (5 bases). CDR1 is LGHNT, CDR2 FRNRAP, per germline. The V gene lost 6 bases and the J gene lost 4 bases, with 16 bases spanning the gap. The CDR3 sequence is 15 residues long. CDR3 coding DNA: TGTGCTAGTGGACCAAATCAGGGAGATAATCAGCCCCAGCATTTT. Translated, it gives CASGPNQGDNQPQHF. The full variable domain, rest sourced from reference TRBV12-5 and TRBJ1-5, is DARVTQTPRHKVTEMGQEVTMRCQPILGHNTVFWYRQTMMQGLELLAYFRNRAPLDDSGMPKDRFSAEMPDATLATLKIQPSEPRDSAVYFCASGPNQGDNQPQHFGDGTRLSIL.

The chain employs TRBV15 and TRBJ2-5; D might be TRBD2 (5 bases). The CDR3 consists of 12 residues. V was shortened by 9 bases and J by 5 bases, with 13 bases between the two germline ends. Germline V gene sequence: CDR1 LNHNV, CDR2 YYDKDF (reference sequence). The CDR3 nucleotides are TGTGCCACTAGCGAGGGTTGGGAGACCCAGTACTTC. Its protein is CATSEGWETQYF.